Listed below are T cell receptor beta chains from one sample, sequenced in a study of blood T cell repertoires in COVID-19. The method was immunoSEQ multiplex PCR; TCRdb's version includes in-frame clones alone and lacks a portion of them. The sample contains about 440,000 clones, about 85% of which appear only once. Material for sequencing was PBMCs or T cells enriched from blood (not recorded which). These receptors originate from a woman aged 18-29 years with acute COVID-19. Each CDR3 is given with its conserved first and last residue. Rows may omit the clone size; those that give it use once, few, many or a size class.

clone_size,j_call,v_call,cdr3_aa
NA,TRBJ2-1,TRBV19,CASSILERGNEQFF
NA,TRBJ2-5,TRBV9,CASSSTGLGETQYF
once,TRBJ2-1,TRBV7-9,CASSAPGLAGGSWFF
NA,TRBJ2-1,TRBV9,CASRADNEQFF
NA,TRBJ1-4,TRBV5-1,CASSLEVVGVNEKLFF
once,TRBJ2-2,TRBV7-2,CASGRELNTGELFF
few,TRBJ2-1,TRBV27,CASSPLAAGEGSGEQFF
NA,TRBJ1-1,TRBV2,CASRPGTANTEAFF
NA,TRBJ1-6,TRBV25-1,CASSPGQARYSPLHF
NA,TRBJ2-7,TRBV6-5,CASSYRELGEQYF
NA,TRBJ2-7,TRBV9,CASSVGSGRRQGTNEQYF
NA,TRBJ1-4,TRBV5-6,CASSLGLMANEKLFF
NA,TRBJ1-1,TRBV3-1/TRBV3-2,CASRPGTENTEAFF
NA,TRBJ2-3,TRBV10-1,CASSESRQSTDTQYF
NA,TRBJ2-2,TRBV5-1,CASSRAGTGANTGELFF
NA,TRBJ2-2,TRBV7-8,CASSLGGSGYTGELFF
few,TRBJ1-3,TRBV10-3,CATTTVPLSGNTIYF
NA,TRBJ2-7,TRBV5-1,CASSLQRGAYEQYF
NA,TRBJ1-2,TRBV6-2/TRBV6-3,CASSYPDRVEDGYTF
NA,TRBJ1-5,TRBV28,CASSPVRGKTQPQHF
NA,TRBJ1-2,TRBV9,CASSALDRDNGYTF
NA,TRBJ1-5,TRBV2,CASKITAVQPQHF
NA,TRBJ1-4,TRBV2,CASSQQGNREKLFF
many,TRBJ2-1,TRBV9,CASSVWGESYNEQFF
NA,TRBJ1-2,TRBV7-3,CASSYRTGAAGYTF
NA,TRBJ2-5,TRBV11-2,CASSLWGLAGEETQYF
once,TRBJ2-7,TRBV2,CASSEAGLAGRYEQYF
NA,TRBJ2-3,TRBV10-3,CAISGSLRVADTQYF
NA,TRBJ1-2,TRBV10-3,CAISESAGYGYTF
NA,TRBJ2-1,TRBV6-2/TRBV6-3,CASSLGLAVVGEQFF
NA,TRBJ2-2,TRBV28,CASSAPRGLGELFF
NA,TRBJ1-4,TRBV2,CASHRREKLFF
once,TRBJ2-7,TRBV9,CASSLVGDYEQYF
NA,TRBJ1-5,TRBV18,CASSRQGAAQPQHF
NA,TRBJ2-1,TRBV6-5,CASSRAGGKQEQFF
NA,TRBJ1-2,TRBV9,CASTPRQTYGYTF
NA,TRBJ1-2,TRBV28,CASSWQNYGYTF
NA,TRBJ1-6,TRBV12-3/TRBV12-4,CASAPGTGARLHF
NA,TRBJ2-7,TRBV5-1,CASSLVGGGDEQYF
NA,TRBJ2-7,TRBV4-3,CASSQNRANYEQYF
NA,TRBJ2-7,TRBV24-1,CATSDKFGRDHEQYF
NA,TRBJ1-2,TRBV7-2,CASSLARVDGAKGYTF
NA,TRBJ2-3,TRBV3-1/TRBV3-2,CASSQDSSGGRNTQYF
NA,TRBJ2-3,TRBV19,CASGTSGGGSTDTQYF
NA,TRBJ1-4,TRBV4-1,CASSQGTGGHEKLFF
NA,TRBJ2-7,TRBV6-2/TRBV6-3,CASTPSGSYEQYF
once,TRBJ1-1,TRBV27,CASSATGTGRTEAFF
NA,TRBJ1-3,TRBV3-1/TRBV3-2,CASRKGQGASGNTIYF
NA,TRBJ2-7,TRBV9,CASNLGGDYEQYF
NA,TRBJ2-3,TRBV11-2,CASSSLARSTDTQYF
NA,TRBJ1-2,TRBV5-1,CASSLGLQNYGYTF
NA,TRBJ2-1,TRBV11-2,CASSFSDQSSYNEQFF
NA,TRBJ2-4,TRBV7-8,CASSFSKTSGELAKNIQYF
NA,TRBJ1-5,TRBV27,CASSPDRALSNQPQHF
NA,TRBJ2-1,TRBV24-1,CATSDLTSGRGNEQFF
NA,TRBJ1-4,TRBV11-1,CASSLGVRGEVEKLFF
once,TRBJ1-4,TRBV27,CASSLGGTNEKLFF